These 24 T cell receptor beta chains came from one sample sequenced in a study of blood T cells in healthy people across ages. It was with a sample-barcoded 5' primer and a J-beta primer mix that a second PCR of roughly 7 to 12 cycles was run. TCRdb reanalysed the 5' RACE reads using MiXCR and keeps one entry per CDR3 protein. The sample has about 1.8 million distinct CDR3 sequences; about 50% are singletons. The source material was blood. These receptors all stem from a woman between 40 and 55 years old in good health.

The V and J genes are TRBV10-3 and TRBJ1-2; D gene ambiguous. The V gene's germline CDR1 is ENHRY and CDR2 SYGVKD. The CDR3 totals 13 residues. V lost 9 bases and J lost 0, with 11 bases in between. The CDR3 sequence is CAMARDANYGYTF. CDR3 DNA: TGTGCCATGGCCCGAGATGCTAACTATGGCTACACCTTC.

The genes are TRBV5-1 and TRBJ2-5; 7 bases match TRBD2. Germline lookup yields CDR1 SGHRS and CDR2 YFSETQ. J gave up 1 base and V 0 bases, and 6 bases lay outside the gene matches. The CDR3 contains 16 residues. In DNA, the CDR3 is TGCGCCAGCAGCTTGGCGGCTAGCGGCTTCCAAGAGACCCAGTACTTC. This sequence encodes CASSLAASGFQETQYF.

This clonotype has just a few counts. The J gene is TRBJ1-2, the V gene TRBV13; tentative D call: TRBD1 (6 bases). The ends were cut back, 3 bases at V and 3 bases at J, with 11 bases in the middle. Germline CDR1 is PRHDT and CDR2 is FYEKMQ (reference sequence). This CDR3 is built from 14 residues. The CDR3 region has the DNA TGTGCCAGCAGCTTCCTTACAGGGCACTATGGCTACACCTTC. Translation: CASSFLTGHYGYTF.

V usage is TRBV27 and J usage is TRBJ1-2; tentative D call: TRBD1 (6 bases). V was cut by 6 bases and J by 4 bases, with 12 bases left in between. Germline V gives CDR1 MNHEY, CDR2 SMNVEV (reference sequence). The CDR3 is 13 amino acids. This CDR3 is CASSNGQLYGYTF. CDR3 coding DNA: TGTGCCAGCAGCAATGGACAGCTCTATGGCTACACCTTC.

The genes are TRBV2 and TRBJ1-6; the D is unclear. V was cut by 0 bases and J by 0 bases, with 6 bases left in between. Germline CDR1 SNHLY, CDR2 FYNNEI. This CDR3 is built from 16 residues. For the CDR3, the DNA is TGTGCCAGCAGTGAAGCAAAAAGCTCCTATAATTCACCCCTCCACTTT. Translated: CASSEAKSSYNSPLHF.

The V gene is TRBV20-1, the J gene TRBJ2-3, with no clear D. Trimming shortened V by 6 bases and J by 2 bases, and 12 bases separated the two germline ends. The CDR3 contains 13 residues. Germline loops: CDR1 DFQATT, CDR2 SNEGSKA (reference sequence). CDR3: CSASMGLTDTQYF. The DNA of the CDR3 is TGCAGTGCCAGTATGGGTCTCACAGATACGCAGTATTTT.

V and J are TRBV20-1 and TRBJ1-6, with 9 bases lining up with TRBD1. The V segment lost 4 bases and the J segment 10 bases; nucleotides outside the gene matches: 5. Per germline, CDR1 DFQATT and CDR2 SNEGSKA (reference sequence). The CDR3 length is 13 residues. CDR3 DNA sequence: TGCAGTGCTACCCGGGACAGGGACTCACCCCTCCACTTT. This sequence encodes CSATRDRDSPLHF.

J is TRBJ2-5 and V is TRBV5-1; perhaps TRBD2 as D (6 bases). CDR3 length equals 16 residues. Germline assignment: CDR1 SGHRS and CDR2 YFSETQ. The V gene lost 0 bases and the J gene lost 4 bases, with 16 bases spanning the gap. In DNA form, the CDR3 reads TGCGCCAGCAGCTTGGCCGGGGAGGCCTCCAGAGAGACCCAGTACTTC. This encodes CASSLAGEASRETQYF.

J is TRBJ1-4 and V is TRBV20-1; D not certain. The CDR3 runs to 12 residues. The V and J ends lost 3 bases and 8 bases respectively, with 10 bases between them. Germline loops: CDR1 DFQATT, CDR2 SNEGSKA (reference sequence). The chain's CDR3 is CSASFKGEKLFF. CDR3 nucleotide sequence: TGCAGTGCTAGTTTTAAGGGAGAAAAACTGTTTTTT.

In its sample, this clonotype was seen a few times. This sequence joins TRBV18 and TRBJ2-7; D unclear. Germline V CDR1 and CDR2: KGHSH, LQKENI. The CDR3 is 11 amino acids. V lost 6 bases, J lost 5 bases, and 8 bases lay in between. CDR3 loop: CASSRRDEQYF. The CDR3 region has the DNA TGTGCCAGCTCTCGTAGGGACGAGCAGTACTTC.

This rearrangement joins TRBV2 to TRBJ2-1; the D is unclear. V lost 5 bases to trimming and J lost 5 bases, with 13 bases between them. The CDR3 totals 14 residues. Germline CDR1 reads SNHLY; CDR2 reads FYNNEI. CDR3 bases: TGTGCCAGCAGTATCTTGAATGGTGACAATGAGCAGTTCTTC. It translates to CASSILNGDNEQFF.

CDR3 nucleotides: TGCGCCAGCAGCTGGGACATCGGCTATGGCTACACCTTC. Amino acids: CASSWDIGYGYTF. The rearrangement uses TRBV5-1 and TRBJ1-2, with D maybe TRBD1 (6 bases). The V gene's germline CDR1 is SGHRS and CDR2 YFSETQ. Trimming took 3 bases from V and 4 from J, leaving 10 bases between them. This CDR3 has 13 residues.

The chain uses TRBV5-1 and TRBJ2-3; TRBD1 matches 9 bases. Germline-derived CDR1 and CDR2 are SGHRS and YFSETQ. J was trimmed by 3 bases and V by 1 base; bases with no gene match: 6. CDR3 size: 16 residues. The CDR3 spells CASSLQGQGRTDTQYF. CDR3 bases: TGCGCCAGCAGCTTGCAGGGACAGGGTCGTACAGATACGCAGTATTTT.

The chain has TRBV20-1 and TRBJ2-5; D perhaps matches TRBD1 (5 bases). This CDR3 has 13 amino acids. Trimming stripped 3 bases from V and 2 bases from J, with 10 bases between. From germline, CDR1 is DFQATT and CDR2 SNEGSKA (reference sequence). The CDR3 here is CSASRGLQETQYF. CDR3 bases: TGCAGTGCTAGTAGGGGTTTGCAAGAGACCCAGTACTTC.

J is TRBJ1-1 and V is TRBV10-3, with 10 bases aligning to TRBD1. V trimming: 6 bases; J trimming: 10 bases; junction bases outside the gene matches: 11. Germline CDR1 reads ENHRY; CDR2 reads SYGVKD. The CDR3 runs 14 residues. The CDR3 DNA reads as TGTGCCATCAGGTTGGGGACAGGGGCTTATCCAGCTTTCTTT. Protein sequence: CAIRLGTGAYPAFF.

The gene calls are TRBV25-1 and TRBJ1-2, with 9 bases lining up with TRBD1. Germline V gene data show CDR1 as MGHDK and CDR2 as SYGVNS. The V and J ends lost 3 bases and 3 bases, in that order; junction bases with no gene match: 5. The CDR3 sequence is 15 residues long. This CDR3 reads CASSDAGQGDYGYTF. CDR3 bases: TGTGCCAGCAGTGATGCGGGACAGGGTGACTATGGCTACACCTTC.

The chain joins TRBV25-1 to TRBJ2-5, with D hard to call. The V and J ends lost 3 bases and 1 base respectively, with 12 bases between them. Germline V gene sequence: CDR1 MGHDK, CDR2 SYGVNS. The CDR3 length is 15 residues. CDR3 sequence reads: CASSDSPAPQETQYF. The CDR3 DNA sequence: TGTGCCAGCAGTGACTCTCCAGCCCCCCAAGAGACCCAGTACTTC.

This clonotype was observed once. The V gene is TRBV12-3 or TRBV12-4, the J gene TRBJ2-3; 9 nucleotides align to TRBD2. The CDR3 spans 14 residues. V gave up 6 bases and J gave up 4 bases; unmatched junction bases: 5. In nucleotides, the CDR3 is TGTGCCAGCAGCATTAGCGGGGGAGCAGATACGCAGTATTTT. As protein: CASSISGGADTQYF.

This clonotype was detected only a few times. This chain links TRBV10-3 with TRBJ2-5; D not resolved. TRBJ2-7 matches the DNA end more closely, so the J call is doubtful. This CDR3 comprises 12 residues. Germline values: CDR1 ENHRY, CDR2 SYGVKD. The CDR3 protein is CAISADNNEQYF. Here the CDR3 DNA reads TGTGCCATCAGCGCAGACAATAACGAGCAGTACTTC.

This clonotype occurred a few times. This clone may be a read error of a much larger clone one base away. The chain combines TRBV6-6 with TRBJ2-5, with D hard to call. CDR3 length: 12 residues. Trimming took off 1 base at V and 2 bases at J, with 2 bases between the two ends. CDR1 is MNHNY and CDR2 is SVGAGI in the germline V gene (reference sequence). CDR3 loop: CASSYWQETQYF. DNA of the CDR3: TGTGCCAGCAGTTACTGGCAAGAGACCCAGTACTTC.

The rearrangement links TRBV6-1 to TRBJ2-4; 8 nucleotides match TRBD1. The junction had 5 bases not matched to a gene; V was cut back by 6 bases and J by 7 bases. Germline V CDR1 and CDR2: MNHNS, SASEGT. The CDR3 runs to 13 residues. The CDR3 loop is CASRDRVKNIQYF. DNA of the CDR3: TGTGCCAGCAGGGACAGGGTCAAGAACATTCAGTACTTC.

V is TRBV28 and J is TRBJ2-3; D perhaps matches TRBD1 (5 bases). Trimming removed 7 bases from V and 0 bases from J, with 17 bases in between. Germline assignment: CDR1 MDHEN and CDR2 SYDVKM. This CDR3 has 16 amino acids. The CDR3 DNA is TGTGCCAGCATCATGGCTGGGGCCGTCAGCACAGATACGCAGTATTTT. It translates to CASIMAGAVSTDTQYF.

The CDR3 sequence: CASAHRGAVNNEQFF. CDR3 nucleotides: TGCGCCAGCGCACATCGGGGGGCCGTCAACAATGAGCAGTTCTTC. The chain recombines TRBV5-1 with TRBJ2-1; D possibly corresponds to TRBD2 (7 bases). The CDR3 runs 15 residues. Trimming removed 7 bases from V and 5 bases from J, with 19 bases in between. Germline CDR1 SGHRS, CDR2 YFSETQ.

V and J are TRBV2 and TRBJ1-5; no reliable D call. From germline, CDR1 is SNHLY and CDR2 FYNNEI. The CDR3 runs 16 residues. The V end was cut by 0 bases, the J end by 3 bases, with 12 bases between. Here the CDR3 reads CASSEADRGTNQPQHF. CDR3 nucleotide sequence: TGTGCCAGCAGTGAAGCGGATCGTGGCACCAATCAGCCCCAGCATTTT. Combining the CDR3 with reference TRBV2 and TRBJ1-5 gives the whole variable domain EPEVTQTPSHQVTQMGQEVILRCVPISNHLYFYWYRQILGQKVEFLVSFYNNEISEKSEIFDDQFSVERPDGSNFTLKIRSTKLEDSAMYFCASSEADRGTNQPQHFGDGTRLSIL.